The present entry profiles one T cell receptor (beta chain) with its context. Germline assignment: CDR1 SGHNT and CDR2 YYREEE (reference sequence). This CDR3 contains 15 residues. V was trimmed by 3 bases and J by 7 bases, leaving 16 bases between them. This specimen belongs to a study of blood T cell repertoires in COVID-19. Study-level information: From the United States, Italy and Spain came samples of acute and convalescent COVID-19. Sources were T cells, B-cell-depleted T cells, or PBMCs; the material itself was cDNA or gDNA.

How the authors handled the data: Reference gene primer amplification yielded estimated nucleated cell counts. TCRdb keeps only in-frame clones here, not all; method: immunoSEQ multiplex PCR. The V and J calls and clone size come from that table; D and trimming were worked out from the DNA. This sample has more than 200,000 clones, with approximately 86% found just once. Seattle patients were enrolled while actively infected and followed longitudinally. This clonotype was obtained from a woman aged 45-59 years with COVID-19, enrolled during active disease. The rearrangement links TRBV5-4 to TRBJ1-4; possibly TRBD1 for D (5 bases). The sequencing sample was made of peripheral blood. The CDR3 DNA is TGTGCCAGCAGCTACCAGTTTGGGGGGAGTGAAAAACTGTTTTTT. It codes for CASSYQFGGSEKLFF.